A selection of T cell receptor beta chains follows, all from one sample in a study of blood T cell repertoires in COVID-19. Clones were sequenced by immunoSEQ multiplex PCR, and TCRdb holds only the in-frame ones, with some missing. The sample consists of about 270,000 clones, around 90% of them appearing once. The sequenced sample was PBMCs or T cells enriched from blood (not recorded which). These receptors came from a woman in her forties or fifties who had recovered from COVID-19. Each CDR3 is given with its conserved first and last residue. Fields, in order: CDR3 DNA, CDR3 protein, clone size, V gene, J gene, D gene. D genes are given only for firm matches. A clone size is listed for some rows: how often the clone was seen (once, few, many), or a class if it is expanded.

cdr3_nt: TGTGCCAGCAGCTATCGACAGGCGCCCTCCTATAATTCACCCCTCCACTTT; cdr3_aa: CASSYRQAPSYNSPLHF; clone_size: NA; v_call: TRBV5-4; j_call: TRBJ1-6; d_call: NA
cdr3_nt: TGTGCCAGCAGAAAAGGGGGAGATACGCAGTATTTT; cdr3_aa: CASRKGGDTQYF; clone_size: NA; v_call: TRBV6-5; j_call: TRBJ2-3; d_call: NA
cdr3_nt: TGTGCCAGCAGCTTCACCCGTGGCGGTCAGCCCCAGCATTTT; cdr3_aa: CASSFTRGGQPQHF; clone_size: NA; v_call: TRBV7-8; j_call: TRBJ1-5; d_call: NA
cdr3_nt: TGTGCCAGCAGTGAGGGAGGGGTTCGCACTGAAGCTTTCTTT; cdr3_aa: CASSEGGVRTEAFF; clone_size: NA; v_call: TRBV6-1; j_call: TRBJ1-1; d_call: NA
cdr3_nt: TGTGCCAGCAGTCTCGACAGTTATAGCAATCAGCCCCAGCATTTT; cdr3_aa: CASSLDSYSNQPQHF; clone_size: NA; v_call: TRBV6-5; j_call: TRBJ1-5; d_call: NA
cdr3_nt: TGCGCCAGCAGCTTGGTCGTGGGCTCACCCCTCCACTTT; cdr3_aa: CASSLVVGSPLHF; clone_size: NA; v_call: TRBV5-1; j_call: TRBJ1-6; d_call: NA
cdr3_nt: TGTGCCAGCAGTTACTCGCAGGGTGGAAACTATGGCTACACCTTC; cdr3_aa: CASSYSQGGNYGYTF; clone_size: NA; v_call: TRBV6-5; j_call: TRBJ1-2; d_call: NA
cdr3_nt: TGTGCCAGCAGCCCCCCCCAGTCCATCTCCTACAATGAGCAGTTCTTC; cdr3_aa: CASSPPQSISYNEQFF; clone_size: NA; v_call: TRBV7-9; j_call: TRBJ2-1; d_call: NA
cdr3_nt: TGTGCCAGCAGCCCGGGGGACAGGGGGCATCATTTTGAAAAACTGTTTTTT; cdr3_aa: CASSPGDRGHHFEKLFF; clone_size: NA; v_call: TRBV7-9; j_call: TRBJ1-4; d_call: TRBD1
cdr3_nt: TGTGCCTGGAGCATACAGGGTAGGGAGCGCGGCTACACCTTC; cdr3_aa: CAWSIQGRERGYTF; clone_size: once; v_call: TRBV30; j_call: TRBJ1-2; d_call: NA
cdr3_nt: TGTGCCAGCAGCCGATCGGGACAGTCTGCCGGGACCCCGATCGGGGAGCTGTTTTTT; cdr3_aa: CASSRSGQSAGTPIGELFF; clone_size: few; v_call: TRBV11-2; j_call: TRBJ2-2; d_call: TRBD1
cdr3_nt: TGTGCCAGCAGCTTAGCGGGGGGACAGACCTATGGCTACACCTTC; cdr3_aa: CASSLAGGQTYGYTF; clone_size: once; v_call: TRBV7-9; j_call: TRBJ1-2; d_call: TRBD1
cdr3_nt: TGCGCCAGCAGCCAAGAGGCTAGCGGGAGGGCCCATACCTACGAGCAGTACTTC; cdr3_aa: CASSQEASGRAHTYEQYF; clone_size: NA; v_call: TRBV4-1; j_call: TRBJ2-7; d_call: TRBD2
cdr3_nt: TGTGCCAGCAGTTTTCCCAGGGCCGGGGAGCTGTTTTTT; cdr3_aa: CASSFPRAGELFF; clone_size: NA; v_call: TRBV28; j_call: TRBJ2-2; d_call: NA
cdr3_nt: TGTGCCAGCAGCTTGGGGCGCCTGGGCAGAGTAAATGAAAAACTGTTTTTT; cdr3_aa: CASSLGRLGRVNEKLFF; clone_size: NA; v_call: TRBV11-2; j_call: TRBJ1-4; d_call: NA
cdr3_nt: TGTGCCAGCAGTGCGGGACAGGGGAGGGGAGAGACCCAGTACTTC; cdr3_aa: CASSAGQGRGETQYF; clone_size: NA; v_call: TRBV27; j_call: TRBJ2-5; d_call: TRBD1